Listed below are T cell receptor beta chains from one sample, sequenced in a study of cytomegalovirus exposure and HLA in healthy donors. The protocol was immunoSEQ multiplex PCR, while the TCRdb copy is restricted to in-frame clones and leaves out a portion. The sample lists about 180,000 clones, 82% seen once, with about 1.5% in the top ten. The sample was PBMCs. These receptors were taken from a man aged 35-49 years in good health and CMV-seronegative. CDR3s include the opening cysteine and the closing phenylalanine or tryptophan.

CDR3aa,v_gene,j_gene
CASSLAGGRETQYF,TRBV28,TRBJ2-5
CASGDRDSGANVLTF,TRBV6-5,TRBJ2-6
CASSEGQGNTEAFF,TRBV5-1,TRBJ1-1
CASSVDRGGNQPQHF,TRBV6-5,TRBJ1-5
CASSVASGGSYNEQFF,TRBV9,TRBJ2-1
CASSLGWVPRGGYTF,TRBV7-2,TRBJ1-2
CASSSPGQGSGEQYF,TRBV28,TRBJ2-7
CASSISDPQGATGNTIYF,TRBV9,TRBJ1-3
CAWSVRRVPNTGELFF,TRBV30,TRBJ2-2
CASSVDQGGSGYTF,TRBV9,TRBJ1-2
CASSSGLSGGGELFF,TRBV7-9,TRBJ2-2
CASSSRTGWNSPLHF,TRBV27,TRBJ1-6
CASSSSGVAYNEQFF,TRBV7-3,TRBJ2-1
CAWARTGVMNSPLHF,TRBV30,TRBJ1-6
CASSYRGRQETQYF,TRBV11-3,TRBJ2-5
CASSQGDRSNEKLFF,TRBV4-1,TRBJ1-4
CASSPAGGRSYSNQPQHF,TRBV7-4,TRBJ1-5
CASSPYGQGREAFF,TRBV18,TRBJ1-1
CASSVGGSSETQYF,TRBV25-1,TRBJ2-5
CAWSPGQGAYEQYF,TRBV30,TRBJ2-7
CAISQDRDGNTIYF,TRBV28,TRBJ1-3
CASSHDFGEQFF,TRBV5-1,TRBJ2-1
CASSLATSGAYNEQFF,TRBV7-8,TRBJ2-1
CASSQPDRVNQPQHF,TRBV4-2,TRBJ1-5
CASRGGVGSIGNEQFF,TRBV11-1,TRBJ2-1
CASSQEGQGVQPQHF,TRBV4-1,TRBJ1-5
CASSLRLTTVADTQYF,TRBV5-1,TRBJ2-3
CASSGEATSSGANVLTF,TRBV9,TRBJ2-6
CASSLGARETQYF,TRBV7-3,TRBJ2-5
CASSPYRERGGIDTQYF,TRBV5-6,TRBJ2-3
CASSPLQENYGYTF,TRBV18,TRBJ1-2
CASSPGQGNTGELFF,TRBV9,TRBJ2-2
CSVYNSGGATDTQYF,TRBV29-1,TRBJ2-3
CASSQGTSGGAEEQFF,TRBV4-2,TRBJ2-1
CASRTRGVGGELFF,TRBV2,TRBJ2-2